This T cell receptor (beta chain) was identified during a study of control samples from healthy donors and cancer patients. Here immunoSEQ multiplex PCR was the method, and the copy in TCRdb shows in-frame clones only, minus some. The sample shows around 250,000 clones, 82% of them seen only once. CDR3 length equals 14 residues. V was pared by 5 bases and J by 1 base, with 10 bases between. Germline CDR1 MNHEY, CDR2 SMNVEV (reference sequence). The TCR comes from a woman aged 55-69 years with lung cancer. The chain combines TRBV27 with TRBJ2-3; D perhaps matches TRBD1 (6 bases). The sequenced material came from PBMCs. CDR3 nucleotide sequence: TGTGCCAGCAGTCGGACAGACGGCACAGATACGCAGTATTTT. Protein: CASSRTDGTDTQYF.